What follows are 29 T cell receptor beta chains derived from one specimen sequenced in a study of somatic mutations in cytotoxic T cells in rheumatoid arthritis. Assay: immunoSEQ multiplex PCR; the TCRdb copy retains only in-frame clones and omits some. Of about 19,000 clones in the sample, 75% to 85% are singletons; the top ten hold about 14%. The sequenced material came from CD8+ T cells sorted from blood. These receptor sequences come from an adult with rheumatoid arthritis.

This chain connects TRBV28 to TRBJ2-7; a possible D gene is TRBD1 (6 bases). The CDR3 consists of 18 residues. Germline V lookup: CDR1 MDHEN, CDR2 SYDVKM. V lost 2 bases to trimming and J lost 4 bases, with 24 bases between them. CDR3 sequence: CASSLGLGQLRTVYEQYF. The DNA for the CDR3 is TGTGCCAGCAGTTTAGGATTGGGTCAACTAAGGACAGTTTACGAGCAGTACTTC.

The gene calls are TRBV29-1 and TRBJ2-7, with a possible D match to TRBD1 (5 bases). CDR1 is SQVTM, CDR2 ANQGSEA, per germline. This CDR3 spans 14 amino acids. V was pared by 1 base and J by 2 bases, with 12 bases between. The CDR3 spells CSVEARERPYEQYF. In DNA, the CDR3 is TGCAGCGTTGAAGCCAGGGAAAGGCCCTACGAGCAGTACTTC.

The chain couples TRBV7-9 to TRBJ2-7; D may be TRBD2 (5 bases). Germline V lookup: CDR1 SEHNR, CDR2 FQNEAQ (reference sequence). Trimming removed 4 bases from V and 4 bases from J, with 17 bases in between. The CDR3 loop spans 15 amino acids. The CDR3 region has the DNA TGTGCCAGCAGCTCCCCCCCGATTGGACTTTACGAGCAGTACTTC. Protein: CASSSPPIGLYEQYF.

CDR3 region: CASSLIWEPNLNTEAFF. The CDR3 coding sequence is TGTGCCAGCAGCTTAATATGGGAGCCGAACCTGAACACTGAAGCTTTCTTT. The rearrangement joins TRBV11-2 to TRBJ1-1; D gene unclear. CDR1 is SGHAT, CDR2 FQNNGV, per germline. V was pared by 2 bases and J by 0 bases, with 16 bases between. The CDR3 spans 17 residues.

The chain joins TRBV9 to TRBJ2-1, with D perhaps TRBD2 (6 bases). CDR3 length: 16 residues. V shed 0 bases and J shed 2 bases, with 12 bases lying between them. Germline-derived CDR1 and CDR2 are SGDLS and YYNGEE. Here the CDR3 DNA reads TGTGCCAGCAGCGTAGGACTAGGGGTAACCTACAATGAGCAGTTCTTC. This encodes CASSVGLGVTYNEQFF.

This rearrangement joins TRBV5-1 to TRBJ2-5; D tentatively fits TRBD1 or TRBD2 (6 bases each). Germline-derived CDR1 and CDR2 are SGHRS and YFSETQ. V shed 4 bases and J shed 2 bases, with 15 bases lying between them. CDR3 size: 15 residues. The CDR3 reads CASSAEGGVQETQYF. The CDR3, as DNA: TGCGCCAGCAGCGCGGAGGGGGGCGTGCAAGAGACCCAGTACTTC.

The J gene is TRBJ2-5, the V gene TRBV9; TRBD2 is a possible D gene (5 bases). CDR3 length: 13 residues. Germline CDR1 SGDLS, CDR2 YYNGEE. V lost 3 bases to trimming and J lost 2 bases, with 8 bases between them. In nucleotides, the CDR3 is TGTGCCAGCAGCGGCGGGTCTCAAGAGACCCAGTACTTC. It translates to CASSGGSQETQYF.

The J gene is TRBJ2-1, the V gene TRBV7-3; D gene uncertain. Per the germline V gene, CDR1 is SGHTA and CDR2 is FQGTGA. CDR3 length: 14 amino acids. V was shortened by 5 bases and J by 1 base, with 9 bases between the two germline ends. CDR3 in amino acids: CASSVDGSYNEQFF. In nucleotides, the CDR3 is TGTGCCAGCAGCGTAGACGGTTCCTACAATGAGCAGTTCTTC.

The rearrangement uses TRBV5-6 and TRBJ2-7; TRBD2 matches at 9 bases. CDR1 and CDR2 (germline): SGHDT, YYEEEE. J was trimmed by 0 bases and V by 1 base; bases with no gene match: 11. The CDR3 has 18 residues. The CDR3 bases are TGTGCCAGCAGCTTGCAGTTCGGACCAGCGGGGGGCTCCTACGAGCAGTACTTC. Translated: CASSLQFGPAGGSYEQYF. Full variable domain (outside the CDR3, taken from reference TRBV5-6 and TRBJ2-7): DAGVTQSPTHLIKTRGQQVTLRCSPKSGHDTVSWYQQALGQGPQFIFQYYEEEERQRGNFPDRFSGHQFPNYSSELNVNALLLGDSALYLCASSLQFGPAGGSYEQYFGPGTRLTVT.

The CDR3 DNA is TGTGCCAGCAGCGTCGGGACAGGGGTTGACGAGCAGTACTTC. This sequence encodes CASSVGTGVDEQYF. The chain recombines TRBV5-5 with TRBJ2-7, with TRBD1 identical over 10 bases. The CDR3 is 14 residues long. Trimming took 4 bases from V and 5 from J; bases not matched to a gene: 6. The germline gives CDR1 SGHKS, CDR2 YYEKEE (reference sequence).

This clone has just a few counts. The J gene is TRBJ2-2, the V gene TRBV7-9, with D perhaps being TRBD1 or TRBD2 (5 bases each). CDR1 SEHNR and CDR2 FQNEAQ come from the germline V gene (reference sequence). Trimming cost V 1 base and J 7 bases, with 19 bases left between them. The CDR3 extends over 17 amino acids. The CDR3 bases are TGTGCCAGCAGCTTAGTGTCACCGGGGCTAAATGGCGGGGAGCTGTTTTTT. Encoded protein: CASSLVSPGLNGGELFF.

This clone has just one count. V and J are TRBV7-3 and TRBJ2-3, with 7 bases fitting TRBD2. The CDR3 covers 17 residues. The germline gives CDR1 SGHTA, CDR2 FQGTGA. Losses at the gene ends were 8 bases for V and 0 bases for J; bases not matched to a gene: 14. CDR3 sequence (DNA): TGTGCCAGCTTAAGTAATCTGGCGGGGGATAGCACAGATACGCAGTATTTT. Translating it yields CASLSNLAGDSTDTQYF.

The CDR3 region has the DNA TGCGCCAGCAGCTTGGGAGGCACCTACGAGCAGTACTTC. This encodes CASSLGGTYEQYF. The V and J genes are TRBV5-1 and TRBJ2-7; D remains ambiguous. This CDR3 contains 13 residues. Germline V CDR1 and CDR2: SGHRS, YFSETQ. Trimming pared 0 bases from V and 2 bases from J, leaving 6 bases between.

The rearrangement uses TRBV6-4 and TRBJ1-1; D call uncertain. Trimming removed 5 bases at V and 3 bases at J, with 7 bases between. The CDR3 is 12 amino acids. Per the germline V gene, CDR1 is MRHNA and CDR2 is SNTAGT. CDR3 sequence (DNA): TGTGCCAGCAGTAGAAGGGACACTGAAGCTTTCTTT. Its translation: CASSRRDTEAFF.

This rearrangement joins TRBV27 to TRBJ2-7; TRBD2 is a possible D gene (5 bases). CDR1 is MNHEY and CDR2 is SMNVEV in the germline V gene (reference sequence). Trimming left V 2 bases short and J 4 bases short, with 9 bases between. The CDR3 is 13 amino acids. The CDR3 coding sequence is TGTGCCAGCAGTTTAGCGGGCCCATACGAGCAGTACTTC. Protein: CASSLAGPYEQYF.

The V call is TRBV27, the J call TRBJ2-1; D unresolved. Trimming took off 7 bases at V and 2 bases at J, with 12 bases between the two ends. CDR1 is MNHEY and CDR2 is SMNVEV in the germline V gene (reference sequence). CDR3 length: 14 amino acids. The CDR3 spells CASTPYGPYNEQFF. The CDR3 coding sequence is TGTGCCAGCACCCCTTACGGACCCTACAATGAGCAGTTCTTC.

This chain uses TRBV5-1 with TRBJ1-2; no definite D call. V was shortened by 1 base and J by 4 bases, with 20 bases between the two germline ends. The CDR3 totals 17 residues. The germline V gene encodes CDR1 SGHRS and CDR2 YFSETQ. CDR3 amino acids: CASSLSEGFGPTYGYTF. CDR3 sequence (DNA): TGCGCCAGCAGCTTGTCGGAGGGCTTCGGACCGACCTATGGCTACACCTTC.

J is TRBJ2-2 and V is TRBV7-3, with D possibly being TRBD1 or TRBD2 (5 bases each). CDR1 and CDR2 (germline): SGHTA, FQGTGA. V lost 4 bases and J 2 bases, leaving 14 bases between the germline ends. CDR3 length: 16 amino acids. The CDR3 spells CASSSDGASNTGELFF. The CDR3 nucleotides are TGTGCCAGCAGCTCGGACGGGGCAAGTAACACCGGGGAGCTGTTTTTT.

The J gene is TRBJ1-2, the V gene TRBV6-5, with a weak D call TRBD1 (6 bases). The V and J ends lost 2 bases and 6 bases respectively, with 10 bases between them. The CDR3 is made up of 13 amino acids. Germline values: CDR1 MNHEY, CDR2 SVGAGI. CDR3 region: CASSYGQGNGYTF. The CDR3 region has the DNA TGTGCCAGCAGTTACGGGCAGGGGAATGGCTACACCTTC.

V gene TRBV28 combines with J gene TRBJ2-1; 10 bases are shared with TRBD2. The J segment lost 2 bases and the V segment lost 6 bases, leaving 4 bases of the junction unmatched. Germline loops: CDR1 MDHEN, CDR2 SYDVKM. The CDR3 extends over 15 amino acids. The DNA of the CDR3 is TGTGCCAGCAGGAGAGCGGGGGGGACCTACAATGAGCAGTTCTTC. This translates into CASRRAGGTYNEQFF.

The rearrangement uses TRBV27 and TRBJ2-3; 7 positions match TRBD1. CDR1 is MNHEY, CDR2 SMNVEV, per germline (reference sequence). With 3 bases clipped from V and 2 bases from J, the junction kept 5 bases outside the gene matches. This CDR3 has 15 amino acids. The CDR3 coding sequence is TGTGCCAGCAGTTTGGGGACAGCCCCCACAGATACGCAGTATTTT. This codes for CASSLGTAPTDTQYF.

The J gene is TRBJ2-2, the V gene TRBV27, with 9 bases matching TRBD1. The CDR3 has 16 residues. V lost 4 bases, J lost 3 bases, and 6 bases stayed unmatched. Looked up from germline, CDR1 is MNHEY and CDR2 is SMNVEV (reference sequence). The chain's CDR3 is CASSYRDRADTGELFF. The CDR3 DNA is TGTGCCAGCAGTTACCGGGACAGGGCGGACACCGGGGAGCTGTTTTTT.

This chain uses TRBV6-6 with TRBJ1-1, with no clear D. Trimming stripped 6 bases from V and 5 bases from J, with 4 bases between. Germline V gene sequence: CDR1 MNHNY, CDR2 SVGAGI (reference sequence). This CDR3 region has 10 residues. CDR3 sequence (DNA): TGTGCCAGCAGGGATACTGAAGCTTTCTTT. It is translated as CASRDTEAFF.

The chain links TRBV13 to TRBJ2-7; TRBD2 aligns across 10 bases. V shed 6 bases and J 9 bases; nucleotides not matched to a gene: 11. The CDR3 sequence is 14 residues long. Germline CDR1 reads PRHDT; CDR2 reads FYEKMQ (reference sequence). CDR3 in amino acids: CASRDGTSAARQYF. CDR3 DNA sequence: TGTGCCAGCAGAGACGGGACTAGCGCGGCAAGGCAGTACTTC.

The chain carries TRBV4-2 and TRBJ2-7; D remains ambiguous. The CDR3 is 12 amino acids. V was pared by 4 bases and J by 6 bases, with 10 bases between. CDR1 is LGHNA, CDR2 YNFKEQ, per germline. The CDR3 loop is CASSPPVGEQYF. The CDR3 nucleotides read TGTGCCAGCAGCCCCCCCGTCGGCGAGCAGTACTTC.

The rearrangement uses TRBV6-5 and TRBJ1-2; no clear D gene. The V gene's germline CDR1 is MNHEY and CDR2 SVGAGI. The CDR3 spans 16 residues. The ends were cut back, 0 bases at V and 1 base at J, with 12 bases in the middle. The CDR3 DNA follows: TGTGCCAGCAGTTACTCGTCTACAGAGTTTAACTATGGCTACACCTTC. Translation gives CASSYSSTEFNYGYTF.

The V and J genes are TRBV9 and TRBJ2-5, with D maybe TRBD1 (5 bases). Per germline, CDR1 SGDLS and CDR2 YYNGEE. The V end lost 0 bases, the J end lost 1 base, and 13 bases lay between the germline ends. This CDR3 has 16 residues. This CDR3 reads CASSVGNRWIQETQYF. Written as DNA, the CDR3 is TGTGCCAGCAGCGTAGGTAACAGGTGGATCCAAGAGACCCAGTACTTC.

V usage is TRBV7-6 and J usage is TRBJ2-3, with TRBD2 matching over 7 bases. The CDR3 is 15 amino acids. Germline CDR1 SGHVS, CDR2 FNYEAQ. V dropped 2 bases and J dropped 0; count of bases not matched to a gene: 2. This CDR3 is CASSLSGGSTDTQYF. CDR3 coding DNA: TGTGCCAGCAGCTTATCGGGGGGAAGCACAGATACGCAGTATTTT.

V is TRBV5-3 and J is TRBJ1-3, with D perhaps matching TRBD1 (6 bases). TRBV5-3 counts as an open reading frame of uncertain function. The CDR3 has 16 amino acids. V lost 0 bases, J lost 0 bases, and 10 bases lay in between. The chain's CDR3 is CARSLGQAISGNTIYF. Written as DNA, the CDR3 is TGTGCCAGAAGCTTGGGACAGGCGATCTCTGGAAACACCATATATTTT.